Listed here are 18 T cell receptor beta chains from one sample, sequenced in a study of blood T cell repertoires in COVID-19. Measured with immunoSEQ multiplex PCR; TCRdb has only the in-frame clones, and not every one. The profile shows around 280,000 clones, under 90% of them singletons. The sequenced sample consisted of peripheral blood. The receptors originated from a woman in her 30s with COVID-19, enrolled during active disease.

Worth noting for this clone: The same CDR3 can be traced to other DNA sequences in this sample. The chain joins TRBV5-1 to TRBJ2-7; D remains unclear. The V gene lost 4 bases and the J gene lost 3 bases, with 5 bases spanning the gap. There are 11 residues in the CDR3. Looked up from germline, CDR1 is SGHRS and CDR2 is YFSETQ. The CDR3 protein is CASSLYYEQYF. The CDR3 bases are TGCGCCAGCAGCCTATACTACGAGCAGTACTTC.

V gene TRBV18 combines with J gene TRBJ1-3, with a tentative D call TRBD1 (6 bases). Trimming pared 3 bases from V and 0 bases from J, leaving 9 bases between. The CDR3 is made up of 15 amino acids. Looked up from germline, CDR1 is KGHSH and CDR2 is LQKENI. CDR3 protein: CASSPQQGSGNTIYF. The CDR3 region has the DNA TGTGCCAGCTCACCCCAACAGGGCTCTGGAAACACCATATATTTT.

The J gene is TRBJ2-3, the V gene TRBV4-1; D is possibly TRBD2 (6 bases). The germline V gene encodes CDR1 MGHRA and CDR2 YSYEKL. The CDR3 covers 16 residues. V was clipped by 3 bases and J by 7 bases, with 20 bases between them. This chain's CDR3 is CASSQAYGRDFNTQYF. In DNA form, the CDR3 reads TGCGCCAGCAGCCAGGCATATGGACGGGACTTTAATACGCAGTATTTT.

V gene TRBV29-1 combines with J gene TRBJ2-7, with D possibly matching TRBD2 (7 bases). Germline V gives CDR1 SQVTM, CDR2 ANQGSEA. The germline V and J ends were trimmed by 4 bases and 6 bases, with 16 bases remaining between them. CDR3 size: 13 residues. The CDR3 is CSVVVEGGREQYF. The CDR3 DNA reads TGCAGCGTTGTCGTCGAGGGGGGGCGCGAGCAGTACTTC.

The gene calls are TRBV7-8 and TRBJ2-1, with 14 nucleotides matching TRBD2. Germline values: CDR1 SGHVS, CDR2 FQNEAQ. The CDR3 has 21 amino acids. With 1 base clipped from V and 0 bases from J, the junction kept 11 bases outside the gene matches. The CDR3 DNA sequence: TGTGCCAGCAGCTTAGTATTCGGACTAGCGGGGGGCCGGAGCTCCTACAATGAGCAGTTCTTC. It encodes CASSLVFGLAGGRSSYNEQFF.

This clone was seen only once. This CDR3 is CASSLSGGAEFF. CDR3 nucleotide sequence: TGTGCCAGCAGCCTTAGCGGGGGGGCCGAGTTCTTC. The chain employs TRBV3-1 (or the pseudogene TRBV3-2) and TRBJ2-1; 11 bases fit TRBD2. Germline values: CDR1 LGHDT, CDR2 YNNKEL (reference sequence). The CDR3 runs to 12 residues. Trimming took 4 bases from V and 14 from J; bases not matched to a gene: 4.

The V and J genes are TRBV19 and TRBJ2-7; TRBD1 aligns across 7 bases. This CDR3 comprises 13 residues. CDR1 is LNHDA, CDR2 SQIVND, per germline (reference sequence). V was clipped by 6 bases and J by 2 bases; unmatched bases: 4. The CDR3 nucleotides are TGTGCCAGTAGAGGGACAGCAACCTACGAGCAGTACTTC. Amino acid sequence: CASRGTATYEQYF.

The chain is built from TRBV5-5 and TRBJ1-2, with D possibly TRBD1 on 6 matching bases. Trimming removed 4 bases from V and 6 bases from J, with 13 bases in between. The CDR3 is 13 amino acids. The germline V gene has CDR1 SGHKS and CDR2 YYEKEE (reference sequence). CDR3 DNA: TGTGCCAGCAGCCCTCGGGGGGCGGATGGCTACACCTTC. Its translation: CASSPRGADGYTF.

The rearrangement uses TRBV7-2 and TRBJ2-1; TRBD2 matches 9 bases. CDR3 length equals 16 residues. Trimming removed 1 base from V and 4 bases from J; junction bases left unmatched: 5. Germline CDR1 SGHTA, CDR2 FQGNSA. The CDR3 is CASSLGSSGVYNEQFF. The CDR3 DNA reads as TGTGCCAGCAGCTTAGGATCTAGCGGGGTTTACAATGAGCAGTTCTTC.

Only one count was recorded for this clone. This chain joins TRBV5-4 and TRBJ2-5, with D unresolved. Germline V lookup: CDR1 SGHNT, CDR2 YYREEE (reference sequence). The CDR3 has 13 residues. Trimming stripped 5 bases from V and 4 bases from J, with 12 bases between. The CDR3 is CASSYGPVETQYF. The CDR3, as DNA: TGTGCCAGCAGTTATGGGCCGGTAGAGACCCAGTACTTC.

This chain uses TRBV3-1 (or the pseudogene TRBV3-2) with TRBJ1-4; no clear D. V lost 0 bases and J 10 bases, leaving 15 bases between the germline ends. The CDR3 covers 15 residues. The germline V gene encodes CDR1 LGHDT and CDR2 YNNKEL (reference sequence). CDR3 sequence: CASSQDPGGEGKLFF. CDR3 bases: TGTGCCAGCAGCCAAGATCCCGGAGGTGAGGGAAAACTGTTTTTT.

In this sample, this clone turned up once. The rearrangement links TRBV9 to TRBJ2-1, with D perhaps matching TRBD2 (5 bases). This CDR3 spans 14 amino acids. V lost 4 bases and J 6 bases, leaving 14 bases between the germline ends. Germline CDR1 reads SGDLS; CDR2 reads YYNGEE. The CDR3, as DNA: TGTGCCAGCAGCCCACGGACTGCCTTCAATGAGCAGTTCTTC. This codes for CASSPRTAFNEQFF.

V gene TRBV7-9 combines with J gene TRBJ2-7; 10 bases match TRBD1. The V segment lost 1 base and the J segment 4 bases; nucleotides outside the gene matches: 4. The CDR3 is 15 amino acids. Per the germline V gene, CDR1 is SEHNR and CDR2 is FQNEAQ (reference sequence). The CDR3 region is CASSLGQGALYEQYF. The CDR3 nucleotides read TGTGCCAGCAGCTTAGGACAGGGGGCTTTATACGAGCAGTACTTC.

J is TRBJ1-4 and V is TRBV28; D not resolved. V was shortened by 7 bases and J by 0 bases, with 15 bases between the two germline ends. From germline, CDR1 is MDHEN and CDR2 SYDVKM. The CDR3 is made up of 16 amino acids. The CDR3 nucleotides are TGTGCCAGCATTAGTAGGACTTCCCCAACTAATGAAAAACTGTTTTTT. Protein: CASISRTSPTNEKLFF.

This clone was seen only a few times. Other DNA variants within this sample encode the same CDR3. The gene calls are TRBV27 and TRBJ2-7, with 11 bases matching TRBD1. The V and J ends lost 9 bases and 0 bases, in that order; junction bases with no gene match: 1. Germline-derived CDR1 and CDR2 are MNHEY and SMNVEV (reference sequence). The CDR3 is 13 residues long. In nucleotides, the CDR3 is TGTGCCAGTGGGACAGGGGGCTCCTACGAGCAGTACTTC. Its translation is CASGTGGSYEQYF.

J is TRBJ2-2 and V is TRBV10-2; D is ambiguous. Trimming cost V 6 bases and J 8 bases, with 7 bases left between them. The CDR3 loop spans 11 amino acids. The germline CDR1 and CDR2 sequences are WSHSY and SAAADI. The chain's CDR3 is CASRDMGELFF. CDR3 bases: TGCGCCAGCAGAGACATGGGGGAGCTGTTTTTT.

The chain links TRBV13 to TRBJ2-2; D not resolved. The CDR3 has 14 amino acids. V shed 1 base and J shed 4 bases, with 7 bases lying between them. The germline V gene has CDR1 PRHDT and CDR2 FYEKMQ (reference sequence). The CDR3 sequence: CASSLESFTGELFF. For the CDR3, the DNA is TGTGCCAGCAGCTTAGAAAGCTTCACCGGGGAGCTGTTTTTT.

The chain employs TRBV4-1 and TRBJ1-4; unclear D gene. CDR1 is MGHRA, CDR2 YSYEKL, per germline. The V gene lost 1 base and the J gene lost 0 bases, with 12 bases spanning the gap. The CDR3 runs 17 residues. The CDR3 protein is CASSQGPAGATNEKLFF. CDR3 in DNA: TGCGCCAGCAGCCAAGGGCCGGCCGGGGCAACTAATGAAAAACTGTTTTTT.